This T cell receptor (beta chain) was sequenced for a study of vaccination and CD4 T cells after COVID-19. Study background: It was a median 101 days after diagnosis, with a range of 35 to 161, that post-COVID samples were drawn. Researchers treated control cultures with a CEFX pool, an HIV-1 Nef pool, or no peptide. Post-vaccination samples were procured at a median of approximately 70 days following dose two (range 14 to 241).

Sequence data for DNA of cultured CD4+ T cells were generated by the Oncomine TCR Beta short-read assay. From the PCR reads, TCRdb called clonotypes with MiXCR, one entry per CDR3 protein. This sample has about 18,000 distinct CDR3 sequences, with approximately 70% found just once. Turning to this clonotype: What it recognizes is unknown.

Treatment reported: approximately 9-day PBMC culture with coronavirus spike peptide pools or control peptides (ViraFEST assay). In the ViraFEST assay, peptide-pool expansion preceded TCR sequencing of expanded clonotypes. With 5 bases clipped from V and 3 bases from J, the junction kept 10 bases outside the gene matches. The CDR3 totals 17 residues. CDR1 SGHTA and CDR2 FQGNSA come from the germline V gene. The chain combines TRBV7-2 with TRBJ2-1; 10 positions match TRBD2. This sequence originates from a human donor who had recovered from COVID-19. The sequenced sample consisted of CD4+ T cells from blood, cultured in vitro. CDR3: CASSPGSTSGIYNEQFF. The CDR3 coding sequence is TGTGCCAGCAGCCCGGGGTCTACTAGCGGGATCTACAATGAGCAGTTCTTC. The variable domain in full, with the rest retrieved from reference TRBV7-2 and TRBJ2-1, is GAGVSQSPSNKVTEKGKDVELRCDPISGHTALYWYRQSLGQGLEFLIYFQGNSAPDKSGLPSDRFSAERTGGSVSTLTIQRTQQEDSAVYLCASSPGSTSGIYNEQFFGPGTRLTVL.